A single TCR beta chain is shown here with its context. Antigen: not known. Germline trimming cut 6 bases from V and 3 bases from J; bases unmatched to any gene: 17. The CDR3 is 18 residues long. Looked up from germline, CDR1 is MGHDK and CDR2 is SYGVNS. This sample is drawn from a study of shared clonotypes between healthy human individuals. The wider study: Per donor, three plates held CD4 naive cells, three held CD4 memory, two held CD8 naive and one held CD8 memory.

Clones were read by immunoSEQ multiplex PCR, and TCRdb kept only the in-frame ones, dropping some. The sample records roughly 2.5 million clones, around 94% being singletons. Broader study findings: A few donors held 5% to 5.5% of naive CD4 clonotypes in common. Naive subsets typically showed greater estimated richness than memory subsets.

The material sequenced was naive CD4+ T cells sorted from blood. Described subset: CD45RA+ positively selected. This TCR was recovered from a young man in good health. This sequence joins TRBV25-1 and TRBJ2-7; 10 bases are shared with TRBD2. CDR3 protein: CASSTPFPSGSGHYEQYF. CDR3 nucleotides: TGTGCCAGCAGCACACCGTTCCCTAGCGGGAGTGGACACTACGAGCAGTACTTC.